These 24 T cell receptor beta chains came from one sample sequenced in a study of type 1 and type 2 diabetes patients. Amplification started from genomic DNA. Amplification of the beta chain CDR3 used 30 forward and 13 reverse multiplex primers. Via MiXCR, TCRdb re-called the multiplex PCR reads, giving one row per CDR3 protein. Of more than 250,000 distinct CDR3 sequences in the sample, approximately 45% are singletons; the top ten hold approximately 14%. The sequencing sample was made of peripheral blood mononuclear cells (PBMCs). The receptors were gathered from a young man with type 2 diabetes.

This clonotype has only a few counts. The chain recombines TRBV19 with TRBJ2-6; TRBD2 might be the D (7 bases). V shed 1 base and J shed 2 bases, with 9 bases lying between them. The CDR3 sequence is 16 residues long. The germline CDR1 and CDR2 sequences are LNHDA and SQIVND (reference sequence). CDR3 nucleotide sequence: TGTGCCAGTAGTATAGGGGGGGGCCCTGGGGCCAACGTCCTGACTTTC. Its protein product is CASSIGGGPGANVLTF.

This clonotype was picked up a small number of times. The CDR3 spells CASRGESPQNSPLHF. As DNA, the CDR3 is TGTGCCAGCAGGGGGGAGAGTCCCCAAAATTCACCCCTCCACTTT. This chain connects TRBV6-1 to TRBJ1-6; tentatively, D is TRBD1 (5 bases). Trimming took 6 bases from V and 7 from J, leaving 16 bases between them. There are 15 residues in the CDR3. In germline, CDR1 is MNHNS, CDR2 SASEGT.

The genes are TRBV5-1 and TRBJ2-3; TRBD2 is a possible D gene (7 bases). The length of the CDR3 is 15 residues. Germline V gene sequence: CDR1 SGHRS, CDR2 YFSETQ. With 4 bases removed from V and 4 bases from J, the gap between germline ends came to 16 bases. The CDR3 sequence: CASSPRGAGADTQYF. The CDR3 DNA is TGCGCCAGCAGCCCCCGGGGGGCCGGGGCAGATACGCAGTATTTT.

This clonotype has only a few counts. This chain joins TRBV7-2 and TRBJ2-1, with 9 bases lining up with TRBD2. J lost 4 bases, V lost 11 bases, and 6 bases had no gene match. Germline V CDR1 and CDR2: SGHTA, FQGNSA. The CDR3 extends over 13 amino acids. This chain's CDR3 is CADRAGGYNEQFF. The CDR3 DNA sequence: TGTGCCGATAGAGCGGGGGGATACAATGAGCAGTTCTTC.

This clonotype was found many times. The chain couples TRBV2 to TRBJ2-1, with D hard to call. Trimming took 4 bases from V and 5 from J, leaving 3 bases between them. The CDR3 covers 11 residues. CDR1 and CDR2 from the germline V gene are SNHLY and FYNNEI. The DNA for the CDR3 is TGTGCCAGCAGTGTTAACAATGAGCAGTTCTTC. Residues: CASSVNNEQFF.

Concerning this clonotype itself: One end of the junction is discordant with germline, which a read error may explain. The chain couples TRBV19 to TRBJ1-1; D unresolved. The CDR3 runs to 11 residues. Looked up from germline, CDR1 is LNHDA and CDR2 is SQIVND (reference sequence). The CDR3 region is CASNVNAEAFF. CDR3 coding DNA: TGTGCCAGTAATGTGAACGCTGAAGCTTTCTTT.

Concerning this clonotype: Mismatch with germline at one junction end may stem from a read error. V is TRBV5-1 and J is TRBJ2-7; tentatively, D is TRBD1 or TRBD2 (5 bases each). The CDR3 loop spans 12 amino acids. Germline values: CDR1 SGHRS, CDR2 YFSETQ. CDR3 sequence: CASSTYNRGVPF. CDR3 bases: TGCGCCAGCAGCACTTACAACCGAGGGGTCCCCTTC.

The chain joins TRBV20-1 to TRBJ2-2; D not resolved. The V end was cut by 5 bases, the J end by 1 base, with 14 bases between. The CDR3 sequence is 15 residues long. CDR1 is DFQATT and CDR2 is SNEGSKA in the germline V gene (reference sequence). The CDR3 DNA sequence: TGCAGTGCTCTGAAACCGGGCCTGAACACCGGGGAGCTGTTTTTT. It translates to CSALKPGLNTGELFF.

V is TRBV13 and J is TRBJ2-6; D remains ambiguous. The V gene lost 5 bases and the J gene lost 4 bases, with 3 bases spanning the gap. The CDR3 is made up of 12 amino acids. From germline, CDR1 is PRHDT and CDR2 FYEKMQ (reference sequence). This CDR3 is CASSRGANVLTF. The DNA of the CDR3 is TGTGCCAGCAGCCGCGGGGCCAACGTCCTGACTTTC. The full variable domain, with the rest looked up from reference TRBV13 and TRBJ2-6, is AAGVIQSPRHLIKEKRETATLKCYPIPRHDTVYWYQQGPGQDPQFLISFYEKMQSDKGSIPDRFSAQQFSDYHSELNMSSLELGDSALYFCASSRGANVLTFGAGSRLTVL.

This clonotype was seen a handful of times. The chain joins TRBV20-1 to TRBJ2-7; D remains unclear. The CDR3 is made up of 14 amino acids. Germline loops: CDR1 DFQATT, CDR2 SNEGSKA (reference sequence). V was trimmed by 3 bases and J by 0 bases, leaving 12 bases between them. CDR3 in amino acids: CSASVSRLSYEQYF. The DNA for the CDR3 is TGCAGTGCTAGCGTAAGTCGGCTCTCCTACGAGCAGTACTTC.

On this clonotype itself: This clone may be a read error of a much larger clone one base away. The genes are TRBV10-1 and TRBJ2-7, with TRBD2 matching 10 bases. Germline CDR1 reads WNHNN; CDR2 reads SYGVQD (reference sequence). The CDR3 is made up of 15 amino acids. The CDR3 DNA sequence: TGCGCCAGCAGCCCCGGAGGACTAGCGGCCTACAAGCAGTACTTC. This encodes CASSPGGLAAYKQYF.

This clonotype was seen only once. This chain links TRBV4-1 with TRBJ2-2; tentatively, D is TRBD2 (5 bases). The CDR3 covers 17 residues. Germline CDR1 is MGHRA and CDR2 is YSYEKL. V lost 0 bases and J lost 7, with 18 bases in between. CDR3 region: CASSQEGVKRMSGELFF. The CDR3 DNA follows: TGCGCCAGCAGCCAAGAAGGCGTGAAGCGGATGAGCGGGGAGCTGTTTTTT.

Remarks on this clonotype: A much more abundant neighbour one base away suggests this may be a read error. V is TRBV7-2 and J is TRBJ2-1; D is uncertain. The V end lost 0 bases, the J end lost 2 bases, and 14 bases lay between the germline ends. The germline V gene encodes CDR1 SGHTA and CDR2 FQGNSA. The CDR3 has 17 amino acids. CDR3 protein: CASSLAHRVGTYNEQFF. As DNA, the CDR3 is TGTGCCAGCAGCTTAGCGCATAGAGTGGGGACCTACAATGAGCAGTTCTTC.

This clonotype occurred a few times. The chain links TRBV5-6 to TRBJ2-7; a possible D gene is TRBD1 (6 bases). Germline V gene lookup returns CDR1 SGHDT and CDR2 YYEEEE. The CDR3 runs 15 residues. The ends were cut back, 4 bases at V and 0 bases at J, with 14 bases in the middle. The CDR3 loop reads CASSLTGTSSYEQYF. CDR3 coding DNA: TGTGCCAGCAGCCTCACCGGGACAAGCTCCTACGAGCAGTACTTC.

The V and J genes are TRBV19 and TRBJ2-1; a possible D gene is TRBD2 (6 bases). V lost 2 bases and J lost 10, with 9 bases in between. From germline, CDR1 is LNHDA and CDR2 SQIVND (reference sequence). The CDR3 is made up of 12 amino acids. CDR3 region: CASSISGSEQFF. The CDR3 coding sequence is TGTGCCAGTAGTATAAGCGGGTCAGAGCAGTTCTTC.

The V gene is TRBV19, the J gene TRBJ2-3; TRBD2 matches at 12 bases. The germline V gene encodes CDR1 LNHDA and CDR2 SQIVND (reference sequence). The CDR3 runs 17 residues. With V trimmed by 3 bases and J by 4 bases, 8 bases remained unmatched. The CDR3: CASSIGLAGGPSDTQYF. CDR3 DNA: TGTGCCAGTAGTATCGGGCTAGCGGGAGGGCCGTCAGATACGCAGTATTTT. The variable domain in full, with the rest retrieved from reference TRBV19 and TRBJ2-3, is DGGITQSPKYLFRKEGQNVTLSCEQNLNHDAMYWYRQDPGQGLRLIYYSQIVNDFQKGDIAEGYSVSREKKESFPLTVTSAQKNPTAFYLCASSIGLAGGPSDTQYFGPGTRLTVL.

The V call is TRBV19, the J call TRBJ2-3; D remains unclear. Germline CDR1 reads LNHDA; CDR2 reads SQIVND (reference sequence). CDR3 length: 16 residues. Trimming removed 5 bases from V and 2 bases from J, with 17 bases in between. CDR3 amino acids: CASSPALPRVTDTQYF. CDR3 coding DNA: TGTGCCAGTAGTCCCGCCCTGCCTAGAGTCACAGATACGCAGTATTTT.

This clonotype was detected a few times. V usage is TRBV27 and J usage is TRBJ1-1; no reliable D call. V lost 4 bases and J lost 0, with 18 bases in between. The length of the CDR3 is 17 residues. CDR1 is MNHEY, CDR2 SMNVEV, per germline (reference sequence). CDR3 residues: CASSSFQEYGMNTEAFF. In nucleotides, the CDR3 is TGTGCCAGCAGTTCCTTTCAGGAATACGGGATGAACACTGAAGCTTTCTTT.

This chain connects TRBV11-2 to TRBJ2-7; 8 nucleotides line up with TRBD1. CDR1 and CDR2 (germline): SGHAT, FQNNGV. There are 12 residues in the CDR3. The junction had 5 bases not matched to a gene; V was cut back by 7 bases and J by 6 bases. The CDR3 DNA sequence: TGTGCCAGCACCCGACAGGGGATCGAGCAGTACTTC. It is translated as CASTRQGIEQYF. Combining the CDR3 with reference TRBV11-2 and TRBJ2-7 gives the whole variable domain EAGVAQSPRYKIIEKRQSVAFWCNPISGHATLYWYQQILGQGPKLLIQFQNNGVVDDSQLPKDRFSAERLKGVDSTLKIQPAKLEDSAVYLCASTRQGIEQYFGPGTRLTVT.

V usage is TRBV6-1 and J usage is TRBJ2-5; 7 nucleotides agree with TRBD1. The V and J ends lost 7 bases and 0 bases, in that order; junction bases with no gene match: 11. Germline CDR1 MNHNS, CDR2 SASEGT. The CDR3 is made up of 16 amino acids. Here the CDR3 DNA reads TGTGCCAGCACCCCTCTTAGGGACAGTAACCAAGAGACCCAGTACTTC. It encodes CASTPLRDSNQETQYF.

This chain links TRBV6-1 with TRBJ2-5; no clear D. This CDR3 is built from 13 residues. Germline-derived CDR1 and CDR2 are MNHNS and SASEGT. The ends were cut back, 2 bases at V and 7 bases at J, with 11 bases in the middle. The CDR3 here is CASSEWAEATQYF. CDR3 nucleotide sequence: TGTGCCAGCAGTGAATGGGCGGAAGCGACCCAGTACTTC.

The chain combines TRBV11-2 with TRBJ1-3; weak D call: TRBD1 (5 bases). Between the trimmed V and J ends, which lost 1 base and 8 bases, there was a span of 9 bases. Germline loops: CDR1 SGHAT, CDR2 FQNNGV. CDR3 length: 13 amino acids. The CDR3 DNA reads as TGTGCCAGCAGCTTAGGAGGGGCGTACACCATATATTTT. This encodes CASSLGGAYTIYF. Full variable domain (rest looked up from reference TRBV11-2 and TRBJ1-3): EAGVAQSPRYKIIEKRQSVAFWCNPISGHATLYWYQQILGQGPKLLIQFQNNGVVDDSQLPKDRFSAERLKGVDSTLKIQPAKLEDSAVYLCASSLGGAYTIYFGEGSWLTVV.

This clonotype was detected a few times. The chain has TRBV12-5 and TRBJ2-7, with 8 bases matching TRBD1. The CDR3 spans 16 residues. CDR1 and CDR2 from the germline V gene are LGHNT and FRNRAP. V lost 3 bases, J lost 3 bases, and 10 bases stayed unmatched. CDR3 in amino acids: CASGFSETGDSYEQYF. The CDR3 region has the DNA TGTGCTAGTGGTTTTTCTGAGACAGGGGATAGCTACGAGCAGTACTTC.

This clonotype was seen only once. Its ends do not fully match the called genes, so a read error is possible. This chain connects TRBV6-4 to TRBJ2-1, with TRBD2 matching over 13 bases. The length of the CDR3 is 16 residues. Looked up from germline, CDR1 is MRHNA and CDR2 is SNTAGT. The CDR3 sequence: CAISEGTSGTNNEQFF. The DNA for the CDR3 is TGTGCCATCAGTGAAGGGACTAGCGGGACCAACAATGAGCAGTTCTTC.